This T cell receptor beta chain was captured by sequencing in a study of cytomegalovirus exposure and HLA in healthy donors. Both 60 Vbeta primers and 13 Jbeta primers went into the PCR. The table came from immunoSEQ multiplex PCR; TCRdb's copy has only in-frame clones and leaves some out. This table has about 91,000 clones, roughly 73% appearing once. General study points: Productive rates of about 90% or about 30% were seen for most TCR beta V segments in an earlier analysis.

Comment on this clone: Its antigen is not known.

CDR1 and CDR2 (germline): MNHNS, SASEGT. The CDR3 consists of 15 residues. With 3 bases removed from V and 1 base from J, the gap between germline ends came to 11 bases. This sequence joins TRBV6-1 and TRBJ2-3, with D unclear. What was sequenced was PBMCs. The clonotype comes from a male donor in good health and CMV-seropositive. The CDR3 loop is CASSDPVLGTDTQYF. The CDR3 nucleotides read TGTGCCAGCAGTGACCCGGTTCTTGGCACAGATACGCAGTATTTT.